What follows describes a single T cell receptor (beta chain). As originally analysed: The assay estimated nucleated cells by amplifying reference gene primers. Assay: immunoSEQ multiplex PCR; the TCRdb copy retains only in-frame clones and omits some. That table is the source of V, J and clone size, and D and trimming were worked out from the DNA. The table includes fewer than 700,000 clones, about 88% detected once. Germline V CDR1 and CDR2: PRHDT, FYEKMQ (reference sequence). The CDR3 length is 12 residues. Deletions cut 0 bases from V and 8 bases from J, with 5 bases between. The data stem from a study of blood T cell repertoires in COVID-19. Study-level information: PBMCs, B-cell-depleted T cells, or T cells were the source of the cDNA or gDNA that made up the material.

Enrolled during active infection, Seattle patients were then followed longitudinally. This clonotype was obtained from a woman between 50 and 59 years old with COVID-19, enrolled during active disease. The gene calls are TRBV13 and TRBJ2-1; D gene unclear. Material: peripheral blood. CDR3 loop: CASSLGSDEQFF. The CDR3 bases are TGTGCCAGCAGCTTAGGTTCTGATGAGCAGTTCTTC.